This T cell receptor (beta chain) is from a study of long-term antiretroviral therapy in people with HIV. Study-wide context: Of all samples, the earliest predate the 2015 immediate-ART recommendation by about a decade. Regarding the study as a whole: Repertoires with HIV possessed tighter CDR3 length spans than those of controls.

Trimming cost V 4 bases and J 0 bases, with 16 bases left between them. This CDR3 contains 16 residues. CDR1 SQVTM and CDR2 ANQGSEA come from the germline V gene. Investigators performed immunoSEQ version v3.0 at survey level. This table comes from immunoSEQ multiplex PCR, and its TCRdb copy is limited to in-frame clones, with some not included. The profile shows approximately 13,000 clones, approximately 90% of them singletons. Participants who had HIV were, without exception, treated in the United States. The content of samples before DNA extraction was roughly 0.9-11 million cryopreserved PBMC. In regard to this clone: What it binds is not known.

The source material was unsorted PBMCs, sampled 2.1 years after starting antiretroviral therapy. The receptor was derived from a woman in her thirties or forties with HIV. This sequence joins TRBV29-1 and TRBJ1-5; maybe TRBD1 (6 bases). The CDR3 spells CSVVLDSLASNQPQHF. The DNA of the CDR3 is TGCAGCGTTGTTTTGGACAGCCTAGCTAGCAATCAGCCCCAGCATTTT.